Sequencing of this TCR beta chain was carried out in a study of technical replicates of blood from a handful of donors. This table comes from immunoSEQ multiplex PCR, and its TCRdb copy is limited to in-frame clones, with some not included. The data hold about 71,000 clones, with roughly 90% observed a single time. There are 17 residues in the CDR3. Trimming removed 1 base from V and 4 bases from J; junction bases left unmatched: 8. The germline V gene encodes CDR1 LGHNA and CDR2 YNFKEQ. Sequenced sample: PBMCs. This receptor was obtained from a human donor in good health. Some clones in this sample may be carry-over from other donors' samples. This chain uses TRBV4-2 with TRBJ2-1; 9 nucleotides line up with TRBD1. The CDR3 nucleotides are TGTGCCAGCAGCCAAGTACGACAGGGGGACGGTTACAATGAGCAGTTCTTC. It encodes CASSQVRQGDGYNEQFF.